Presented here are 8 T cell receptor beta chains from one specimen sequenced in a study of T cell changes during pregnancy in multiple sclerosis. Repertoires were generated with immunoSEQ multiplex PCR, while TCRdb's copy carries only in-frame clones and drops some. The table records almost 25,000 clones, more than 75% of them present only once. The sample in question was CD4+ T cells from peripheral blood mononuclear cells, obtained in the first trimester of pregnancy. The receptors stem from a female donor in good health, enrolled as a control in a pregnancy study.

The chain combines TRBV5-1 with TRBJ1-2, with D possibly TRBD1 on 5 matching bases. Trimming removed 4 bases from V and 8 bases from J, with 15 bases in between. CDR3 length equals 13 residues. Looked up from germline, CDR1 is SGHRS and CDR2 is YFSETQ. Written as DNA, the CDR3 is TGCGCCAGCAGCCCTATCAGGGCTAGGGGCTACACCTTC. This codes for CASSPIRARGYTF.

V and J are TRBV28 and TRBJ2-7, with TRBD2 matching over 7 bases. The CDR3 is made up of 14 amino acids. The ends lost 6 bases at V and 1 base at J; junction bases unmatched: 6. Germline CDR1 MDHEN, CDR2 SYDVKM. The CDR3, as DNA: TGTGCCAGCAGAAAAGCGGGACGGTCCTACGAGCAGTACTTC. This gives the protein CASRKAGRSYEQYF. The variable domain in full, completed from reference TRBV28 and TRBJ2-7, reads DVKVTQSSRYLVKRTGEKVFLECVQDMDHENMFWYRQDPGLGLRLIYFSYDVKMKEKGDIPEGYSVSREKKERFSLILESASTNQTSMYLCASRKAGRSYEQYFGPGTRLTVT.

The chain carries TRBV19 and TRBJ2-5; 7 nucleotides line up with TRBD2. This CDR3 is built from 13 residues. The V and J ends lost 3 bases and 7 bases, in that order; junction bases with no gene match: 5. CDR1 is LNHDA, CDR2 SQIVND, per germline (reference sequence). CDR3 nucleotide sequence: TGTGCCAGTAGTATGGAATCGGGGGGGACCCAGTACTTC. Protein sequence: CASSMESGGTQYF.

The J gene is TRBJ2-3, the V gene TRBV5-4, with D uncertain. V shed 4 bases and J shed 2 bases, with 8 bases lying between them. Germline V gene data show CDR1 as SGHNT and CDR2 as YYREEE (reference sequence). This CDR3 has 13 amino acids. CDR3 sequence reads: CASSPENTDTQYF. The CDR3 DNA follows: TGTGCCAGCAGCCCCGAGAACACAGATACGCAGTATTTT.

For the CDR3, the DNA is TGTGCCAGCAGCGAACAGACAACCTACGAGCAGTACTTC. Its protein product is CASSEQTTYEQYF. The J gene is TRBJ2-7, the V gene TRBV2; D is ambiguous. The length of the CDR3 is 13 residues. V shed 6 bases and J shed 2 bases, with 11 bases lying between them. Per the germline V gene, CDR1 is SNHLY and CDR2 is FYNNEI.

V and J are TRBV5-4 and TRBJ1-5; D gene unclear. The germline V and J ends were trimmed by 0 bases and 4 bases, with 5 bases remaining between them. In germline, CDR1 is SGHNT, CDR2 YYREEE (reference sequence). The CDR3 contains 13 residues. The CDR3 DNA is TGTGCCAGCAGCTTGGGACAAAATCAGCCCCAGCATTTT. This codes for CASSLGQNQPQHF.

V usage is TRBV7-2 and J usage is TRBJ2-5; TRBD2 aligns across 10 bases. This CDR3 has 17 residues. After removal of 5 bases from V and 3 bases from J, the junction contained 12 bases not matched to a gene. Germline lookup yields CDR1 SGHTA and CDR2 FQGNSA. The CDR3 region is CASSLQRRTSGEETQYF. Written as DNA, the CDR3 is TGTGCCAGCAGCCTACAGAGGAGGACTAGCGGCGAAGAGACCCAGTACTTC. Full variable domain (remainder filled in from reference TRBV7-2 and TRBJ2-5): GAGVSQSPSNKVTEKGKDVELRCDPISGHTALYWYRQSLGQGLEFLIYFQGNSAPDKSGLPSDRFSAERTGGSVSTLTIQRTQQEDSAVYLCASSLQRRTSGEETQYFGPGTRLLVL.

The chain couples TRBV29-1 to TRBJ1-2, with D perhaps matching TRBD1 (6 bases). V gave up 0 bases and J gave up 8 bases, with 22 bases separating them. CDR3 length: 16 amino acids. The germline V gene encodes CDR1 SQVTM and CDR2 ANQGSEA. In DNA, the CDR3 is TGCAGCGTTGAAGATCGAGGGGCAGGGGTAACTCGCGGCTACACCTTC. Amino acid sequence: CSVEDRGAGVTRGYTF.